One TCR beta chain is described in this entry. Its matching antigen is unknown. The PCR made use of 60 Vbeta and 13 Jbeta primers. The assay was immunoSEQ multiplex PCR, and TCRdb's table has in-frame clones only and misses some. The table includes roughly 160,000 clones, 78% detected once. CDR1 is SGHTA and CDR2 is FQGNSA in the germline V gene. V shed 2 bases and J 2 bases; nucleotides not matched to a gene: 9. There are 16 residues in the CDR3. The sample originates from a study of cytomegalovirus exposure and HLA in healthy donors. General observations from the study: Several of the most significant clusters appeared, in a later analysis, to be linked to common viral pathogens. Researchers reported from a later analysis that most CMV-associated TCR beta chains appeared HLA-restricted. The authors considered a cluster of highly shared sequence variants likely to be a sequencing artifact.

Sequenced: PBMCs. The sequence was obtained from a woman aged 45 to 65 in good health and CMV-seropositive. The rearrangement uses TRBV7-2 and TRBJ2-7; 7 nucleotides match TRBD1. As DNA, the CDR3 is TGTGCCAGCAGCTTACCGGACAGGAAAAGGACCTACGAGCAGTACTTC. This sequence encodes CASSLPDRKRTYEQYF.